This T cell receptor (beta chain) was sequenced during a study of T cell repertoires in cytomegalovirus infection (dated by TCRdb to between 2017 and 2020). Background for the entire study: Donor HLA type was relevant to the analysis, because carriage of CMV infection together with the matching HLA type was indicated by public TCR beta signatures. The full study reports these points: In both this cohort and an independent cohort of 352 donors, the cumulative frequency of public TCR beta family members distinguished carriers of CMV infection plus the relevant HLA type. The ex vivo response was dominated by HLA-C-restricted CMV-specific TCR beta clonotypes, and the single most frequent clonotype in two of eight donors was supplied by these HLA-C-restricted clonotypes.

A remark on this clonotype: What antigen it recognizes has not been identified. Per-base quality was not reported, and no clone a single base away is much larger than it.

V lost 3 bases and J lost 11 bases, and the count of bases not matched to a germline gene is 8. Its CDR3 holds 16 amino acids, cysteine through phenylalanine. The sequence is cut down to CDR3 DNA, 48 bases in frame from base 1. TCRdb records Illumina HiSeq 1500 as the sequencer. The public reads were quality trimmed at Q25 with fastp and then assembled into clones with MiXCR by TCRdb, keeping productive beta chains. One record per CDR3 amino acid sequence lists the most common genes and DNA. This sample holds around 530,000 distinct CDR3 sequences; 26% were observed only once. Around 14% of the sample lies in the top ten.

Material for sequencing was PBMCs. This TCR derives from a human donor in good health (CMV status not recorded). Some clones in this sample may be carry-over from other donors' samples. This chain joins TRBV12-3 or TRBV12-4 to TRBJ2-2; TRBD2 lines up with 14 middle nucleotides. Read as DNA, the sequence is TGTGCCAGCAGTTTCGCGGTGACTAGCGGGAGGGGAGAGCTGTTTTTT. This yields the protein CASSFAVTSGRGELFF.